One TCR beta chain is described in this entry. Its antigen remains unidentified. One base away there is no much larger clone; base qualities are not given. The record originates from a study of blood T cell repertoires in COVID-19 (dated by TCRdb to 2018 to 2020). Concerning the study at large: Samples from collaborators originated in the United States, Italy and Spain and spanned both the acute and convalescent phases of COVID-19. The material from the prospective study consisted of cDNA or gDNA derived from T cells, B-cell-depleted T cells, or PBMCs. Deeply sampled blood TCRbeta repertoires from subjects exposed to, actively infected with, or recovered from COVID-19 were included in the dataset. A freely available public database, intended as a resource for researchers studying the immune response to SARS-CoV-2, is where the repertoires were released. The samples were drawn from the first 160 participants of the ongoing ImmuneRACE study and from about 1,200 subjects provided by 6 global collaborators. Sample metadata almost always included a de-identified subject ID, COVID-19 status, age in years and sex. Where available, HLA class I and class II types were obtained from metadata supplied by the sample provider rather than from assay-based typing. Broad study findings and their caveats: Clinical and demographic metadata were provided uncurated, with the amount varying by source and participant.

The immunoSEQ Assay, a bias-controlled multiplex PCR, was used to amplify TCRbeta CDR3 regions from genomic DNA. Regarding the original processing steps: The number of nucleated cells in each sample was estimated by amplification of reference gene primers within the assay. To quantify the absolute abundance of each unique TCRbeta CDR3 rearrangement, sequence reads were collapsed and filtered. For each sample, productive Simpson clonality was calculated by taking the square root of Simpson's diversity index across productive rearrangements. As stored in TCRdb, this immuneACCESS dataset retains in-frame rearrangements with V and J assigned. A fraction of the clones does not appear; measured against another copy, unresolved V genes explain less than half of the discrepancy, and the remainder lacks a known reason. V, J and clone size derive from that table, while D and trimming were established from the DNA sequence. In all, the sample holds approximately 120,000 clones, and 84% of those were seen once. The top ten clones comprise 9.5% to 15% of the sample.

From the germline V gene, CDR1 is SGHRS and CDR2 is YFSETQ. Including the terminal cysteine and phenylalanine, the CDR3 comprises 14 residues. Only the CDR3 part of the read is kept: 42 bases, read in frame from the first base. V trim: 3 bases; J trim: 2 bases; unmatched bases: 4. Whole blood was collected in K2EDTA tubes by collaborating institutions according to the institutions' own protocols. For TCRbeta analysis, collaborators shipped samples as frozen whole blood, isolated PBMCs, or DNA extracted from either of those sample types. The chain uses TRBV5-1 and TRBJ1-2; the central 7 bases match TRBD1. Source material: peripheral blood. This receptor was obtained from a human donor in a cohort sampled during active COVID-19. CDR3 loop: CASSSGQNNYGYTF. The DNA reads TGCGCCAGCAGCTCGGGACAGAACAACTATGGCTACACCTTC.